Listed below are T cell receptor beta chains from one sample, sequenced in a study of blood T cell repertoires in COVID-19. The protocol was immunoSEQ multiplex PCR, while the TCRdb copy is restricted to in-frame clones and leaves out a portion. This table has 250,000 to 300,000 clones, roughly 88% appearing once. Material: peripheral blood. These TCRs come from a woman in her 30s with active or convalescent COVID-19. CDR3s include the opening cysteine and the closing phenylalanine or tryptophan. The D gene is left open where the match is weak. Clone size is given for some rows only: seen once, a few or many times, or a class if the clone is expanded.

12,TRBJ2-2,.,TRBV6-2/TRBV6-3,.,CASSLSYGELFF,TGTGCCAGCAGTTTATCGTACGGGGAGCTGTTTTTT
15,TRBJ1-1,.,TRBV6-5,.,CASSYDPGTNTEAFF,TGTGCCAGCAGTTACGACCCAGGTACAAACACTGAAGCTTTCTTT
14,TRBJ1-1,.,TRBV4-3,TRBD1,CASSQEQGGTEAFF,TGCGCCAGCAGCCAAGAGCAGGGGGGAACTGAAGCTTTCTTT
16,TRBJ2-5,.,TRBV7-9,TRBD1,CASSRDRGASQETQYF,TGTGCCAGCAGCCGGGACAGGGGAGCCTCCCAAGAGACCCAGTACTTC
15,TRBJ1-2,.,TRBV27,.,CASRPLGARDYGYTF,TGTGCCAGCAGGCCTCTCGGAGCCAGGGACTATGGCTACACCTTC
15,TRBJ1-2,.,TRBV7-9,.,CASSLTPGTGYGYTF,TGTGCCAGCAGCCTTACCCCTGGGACTGGCTATGGCTACACCTTC
13,TRBJ1-1,.,TRBV6-5,TRBD1,CASSWDRGTEAFF,TGTGCCAGCAGTTGGGACAGGGGCACTGAAGCTTTCTTT
11,TRBJ2-1,.,TRBV5-4,TRBD2,CASSRGVEQFF,TGTGCCAGCAGCCGGGGGGTTGAGCAGTTCTTC
14,TRBJ1-2,many,TRBV19,.,CASSASSGHYGYTF,TGTGCCAGTAGTGCTTCAAGCGGGCACTATGGCTACACCTTC
15,TRBJ1-5,few,TRBV2,.,CASSDREWVNQPQHF,TGTGCCAGCAGTGATCGGGAGTGGGTTAATCAGCCCCAGCATTTT
15,TRBJ1-1,.,TRBV4-1,.,CASSQDGGQYTEAFF,TGCGCCAGCAGCCAAGATGGCGGGCAGTACACTGAAGCTTTCTTT
16,TRBJ1-5,.,TRBV28,.,CASSLWAGVSNQPQHF,TGTGCCAGCAGTTTATGGGCGGGGGTTAGCAATCAGCCCCAGCATTTT
14,TRBJ2-5,.,TRBV6-2/TRBV6-3,.,CASSYSEWKETQYF,TGTGCCAGCAGTTATTCGGAGTGGAAAGAGACCCAGTACTTC
15,TRBJ2-3,.,TRBV3-1/TRBV3-2,.,CASSQGGGPGDTQYF,TGTGCCAGCAGCCAAGGGGGGGGGCCTGGAGATACGCAGTATTTT
16,TRBJ2-5,.,TRBV9,TRBD2,CASSVAPSGGGETQYF,TGTGCCAGCAGCGTAGCTCCCAGCGGGGGGGGAGAGACCCAGTACTTC
15,TRBJ1-3,.,TRBV28,.,CASSFLGGAGNTIYF,TGTGCCAGCAGTTTCCTCGGGGGAGCTGGAAACACCATATATTTT
12,TRBJ1-5,.,TRBV29-1,.,CSVVINNQPQHF,TGCAGCGTTGTAATAAACAATCAGCCCCAGCATTTT
16,TRBJ2-6,.,TRBV21-1,.,CASSKTGRSGANVLTF,TGTGCCAGCTCCAAAACAGGGCGCTCTGGGGCCAACGTCCTGACTTTC
15,TRBJ1-6,.,TRBV4-3,.,CASSQESSYNSPLHF,TGCGCCAGCAGCCAAGAGAGCTCCTATAATTCACCCCTCCACTTT
14,TRBJ2-7,once,TRBV25-1,.,CASSESGRSYEQYF,TGTGCCAGCAGTGAATCCGGCAGGTCCTACGAGCAGTACTTC
14,TRBJ1-2,once,TRBV28,.,CASRPQGGANGYTF,TGTGCCAGCAGACCCCAGGGAGGGGCGAATGGCTACACCTTC
14,TRBJ1-1,.,TRBV5-4,.,CASLLRDSNTEAFF,TGTGCCAGCCTTCTACGAGACAGTAACACTGAAGCTTTCTTT
16,TRBJ2-4,once,TRBV4-1,TRBD2,CASSQEASGGANIQYF,TGCGCCAGCAGCCAAGAGGCTAGCGGGGGGGCGAACATTCAGTACTTC
15,TRBJ2-7,.,TRBV3-1/TRBV3-2,.,CASSQAGIFPYEQYF,TGTGCCAGCAGCCAAGCCGGGATCTTCCCCTACGAGCAGTACTTC
14,TRBJ2-5,.,TRBV3-1/TRBV3-2,TRBD2,CASSQPSGGRTQYF,TGTGCCAGCAGCCAACCTAGCGGGGGTAGGACCCAGTACTTC
16,TRBJ1-1,few,TRBV3-1/TRBV3-2,TRBD1,CASSQSYRGRNTEAFF,TGTGCCAGCAGCCAATCCTACAGGGGTAGAAACACTGAAGCTTTCTTT
14,TRBJ2-3,.,TRBV5-1,TRBD2,CASSPRTSPDTQYF,TGCGCCAGCAGCCCCAGGACTAGCCCAGATACGCAGTATTTT
14,TRBJ2-1,.,TRBV4-2,.,CASSQQAGNGEQFF,TGTGCCAGCAGCCAACAGGCCGGGAACGGGGAGCAGTTCTTC
17,TRBJ2-3,.,TRBV7-3,TRBD2,CASSLTSGGRSTDTQYF,TGTGCCAGCAGCCTCACAAGCGGGGGGCGAAGCACAGATACGCAGTATTTT
15,TRBJ2-7,.,TRBV6-5,TRBD1,CASSYGGQGRYEQYF,TGTGCCAGCAGTTACGGTGGACAGGGGAGGTACGAGCAGTACTTC
15,TRBJ2-7,.,TRBV6-5,.,CASRRDPQTAYEQYF,TGTGCCAGCAGGCGGGACCCCCAAACAGCCTACGAGCAGTACTTC
13,TRBJ1-2,once,TRBV3-1/TRBV3-2,.,CASSPGTFNGYTF,TGTGCCAGCAGCCCTGGGACATTCAATGGCTACACCTTC
15,TRBJ2-1,.,TRBV7-7,TRBD2,CASSSTSGGVDEQFF,TGTGCTAGCAGCTCGACTAGCGGGGGGGTGGATGAGCAGTTCTTC